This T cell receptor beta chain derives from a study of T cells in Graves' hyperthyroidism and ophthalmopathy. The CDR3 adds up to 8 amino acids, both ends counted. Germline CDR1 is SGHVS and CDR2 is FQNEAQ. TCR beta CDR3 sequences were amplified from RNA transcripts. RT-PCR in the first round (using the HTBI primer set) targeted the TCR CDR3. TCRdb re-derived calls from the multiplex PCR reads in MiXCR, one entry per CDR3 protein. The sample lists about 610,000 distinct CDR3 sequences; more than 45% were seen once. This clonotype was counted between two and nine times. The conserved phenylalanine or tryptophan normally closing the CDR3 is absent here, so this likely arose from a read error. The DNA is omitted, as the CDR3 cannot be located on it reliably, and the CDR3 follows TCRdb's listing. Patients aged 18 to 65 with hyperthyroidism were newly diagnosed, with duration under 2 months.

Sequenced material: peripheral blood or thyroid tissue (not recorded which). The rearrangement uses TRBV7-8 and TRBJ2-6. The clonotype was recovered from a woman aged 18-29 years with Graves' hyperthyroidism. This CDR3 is CASSLVTS.